This note documents a single T cell receptor (beta chain) sequence. The antigen remains unidentified. This sample is part of a study of shared clonotypes between healthy human individuals. General observations from the study: Relative to their counterparts shared across all four donors, non-shared clonotypes exhibited diminished generation probabilities.

The length of the CDR3 is 18 residues. Germline loops: CDR1 MNHNS, CDR2 SASEGT. V lost 3 bases to trimming and J lost 3 bases, with 23 bases between them. Produced via immunoSEQ multiplex PCR; TCRdb's table is partial and in-frame only. The table has about 2,500,000 clones, 85% to 95% seen once. The sequencing sample was made of naive CD4+ T cells sorted from blood. Subset reported: CD45RA+ positively selected. The chain joins TRBV6-1 to TRBJ1-2; D is perhaps TRBD1 (6 bases). The receptor was isolated from a young man in good health. The CDR3 DNA reads TGTGCCAGCAGTGACCCTGGGGGGGGCCTAACCCGACACTATGGCTACACCTTC. Protein sequence: CASSDPGGGLTRHYGYTF.